The 28 T cell receptor beta chains listed next were all sequenced from one sample in a study of T-cell reconstitution after alpha-beta-depleted transplantation in children. Preparation of the TCRbeta library was carried out with unique molecular identifiers. One entry per CDR3 protein results from TCRdb running MiXCR on the PCR reads. The sample carries fewer than 550,000 distinct CDR3 sequences, 10% to 12% recorded once. The sequencing here drew on PBMCs, mostly from graft donor cells, taken 180 days after TCRalphabeta/CD19-depleted stem cell transplant. Every receptor here comes from a female patient aged 2 to 10 who had a stem cell transplant for aplastic anemia, so the T cells may come from the graft donor.

The V and J genes are TRBV7-9 and TRBJ2-1, with a tentative D call TRBD1 (5 bases). Trimming removed 7 bases at V and 0 bases at J, with 10 bases between. Germline V gene data show CDR1 as SEHNR and CDR2 as FQNEAQ (reference sequence). The CDR3 totals 14 residues. The CDR3 is CASTWGGSYNEQFF. The CDR3 nucleotides read TGTGCCAGCACTTGGGGCGGCTCCTACAATGAGCAGTTCTTC. Together with reference TRBV7-9 and TRBJ2-1, the CDR3 gives the full variable domain: DTGVSQNPRHKITKRGQNVTFRCDPISEHNRLYWYRQTLGQGPEFLTYFQNEAQLEKSRLLSDRFSAERPKGSFSTLEIQRTEQGDSAMYLCASTWGGSYNEQFFGPGTRLTVL.

This rearrangement joins TRBV5-1 to TRBJ1-1; D remains unclear. Germline V CDR1 and CDR2: SGHRS, YFSETQ. The length of the CDR3 is 12 residues. Trimming removed 4 bases at V and 4 bases at J, with 8 bases between. The DNA for the CDR3 is TGCGCCAGCAGCGCTGAGGGCACTGAAGCTTTCTTT. Protein product: CASSAEGTEAFF.

The chain joins TRBV13 to TRBJ1-2; 8 bases fit TRBD1. Germline V CDR1 and CDR2: PRHDT, FYEKMQ (reference sequence). Trimming cost V 4 bases and J 4 bases; bases outside gene matches: 14. The CDR3 loop spans 17 amino acids. CDR3 amino acids: CASSYFPGQGRFYGYTF. CDR3 sequence (DNA): TGTGCCAGCAGCTACTTTCCAGGACAGGGCCGGTTCTATGGCTACACCTTC.

The chain recombines TRBV4-2 with TRBJ1-5; 8 bases match TRBD1. Germline loops: CDR1 LGHNA, CDR2 YNFKEQ. V gave up 4 bases and J gave up 1 base; unmatched junction bases: 12. This CDR3 is 18 amino acids long. The CDR3 coding sequence is TGTGCCAGCAGCCCGACGGGGGCAGGGGGCCTGAGCAATCAGCCCCAGCATTTT. It translates to CASSPTGAGGLSNQPQHF.

This clonotype occurred many times. V gene TRBV20-1 combines with J gene TRBJ2-1; 8 positions match TRBD2. From germline, CDR1 is DFQATT and CDR2 SNEGSKA (reference sequence). V trimming: 1 base; J trimming: 6 bases; junction bases outside the gene matches: 11. CDR3 length: 16 residues. The CDR3 DNA follows: TGCAGTGCTAGAGGGGGAGCGGGAGAGAAGGTCAATGAGCAGTTCTTC. Its protein is CSARGGAGEKVNEQFF.

J is TRBJ1-2 and V is TRBV9; maybe TRBD1 (5 bases). Trimming took 4 bases from V and 5 from J, leaving 15 bases between them. The CDR3 is 14 residues long. CDR1 and CDR2 (germline): SGDLS, YYNGEE. The CDR3 DNA follows: TGTGCCAGCAGCCCCCAGGGCCCCGGTTATGGCTACACCTTC. Its translation: CASSPQGPGYGYTF.

This clonotype occurred a few times. The gene calls are TRBV12-3 or TRBV12-4 and TRBJ1-4, with a weak D call TRBD1 (6 bases). The germline V and J ends were trimmed by 5 bases and 8 bases, with 18 bases remaining between them. This CDR3 region has 15 residues. CDR3 sequence (DNA): TGTGCCAGCAGTCCCCCCGGGACATTAGGGGAAAAACTGTTTTTT. Residues: CASSPPGTLGEKLFF.

In regard to this clonotype: A much larger clone sits a single nucleotide away, making a read error possible. The genes are TRBV5-1 and TRBJ1-4; 12 bases are a match to TRBD1. The CDR3 covers 14 residues. Germline V CDR1 and CDR2: SGHRS, YFSETQ. Trimming cost V 4 bases and J 8 bases; bases outside gene matches: 3. CDR3 residues: CASSPGTGGEKLFF. CDR3 nucleotide sequence: TGCGCCAGCAGCCCCGGGACAGGGGGCGAAAAACTGTTTTTT.

V is TRBV12-3 or TRBV12-4 and J is TRBJ2-7; 7 nucleotides agree with TRBD1. The junction had 6 bases not matched to a gene; V was cut back by 3 bases and J by 4 bases. The CDR3 contains 14 residues. CDR3 sequence: CASSFRDSRYEQYF. CDR3 DNA: TGTGCCAGCAGTTTCAGGGACAGCCGATACGAGCAGTACTTC.

This chain uses TRBV25-1 with TRBJ2-7, with TRBD2 matching 10 bases. Germline V gives CDR1 MGHDK, CDR2 SYGVNS. This CDR3 is built from 17 residues. With 0 bases clipped from V and 2 bases from J, the junction kept 7 bases outside the gene matches. The CDR3: CASSEYGSGRAAYEQYF. CDR3 DNA: TGTGCCAGCAGTGAATATGGGAGCGGGAGGGCCGCCTACGAGCAGTACTTC.

The rearrangement links TRBV12-3 or TRBV12-4 to TRBJ2-3, with TRBD2 matching over 9 bases. V trimming: 10 bases; J trimming: 0 bases; junction bases outside the gene matches: 17. The CDR3 sequence is 18 residues long. In DNA, the CDR3 is TGTGCCATCACCCCTTCGGTGAGCGGGGGGCCTAGCACAGATACGCAGTATTTT. It encodes CAITPSVSGGPSTDTQYF.

This clonotype has more than one count but fewer than ten. The chain couples TRBV5-5 to TRBJ1-5, with unresolved D. Germline V gives CDR1 SGHKS, CDR2 YYEKEE (reference sequence). Trimming cost V 0 bases and J 1 base, with 8 bases left between them. CDR3 length: 15 amino acids. In DNA, the CDR3 is TGTGCCAGCAGCTTGGCAGTCGGGAGCAATCAGCCCCAGCATTTT. It translates to CASSLAVGSNQPQHF.

Only a few counts were recorded for this clonotype. The chain couples TRBV29-1 to TRBJ1-2, with 7 bases aligning to TRBD1. Germline V gene data show CDR1 as SQVTM and CDR2 as ANQGSEA. The ends lost 0 bases at V and 5 bases at J; junction bases unmatched: 9. The CDR3 is 15 residues long. CDR3 nucleotide sequence: TGCAGCGTTGAAGAACGGTGGACAGGAGAATATGGCTACACCTTC. It yields the protein CSVEERWTGEYGYTF.

The gene calls are TRBV11-3 and TRBJ2-1; D uncertain. Germline assignment: CDR1 SGHNT and CDR2 YENEEA. Trimming shortened V by 2 bases and J by 2 bases, and 13 bases separated the two germline ends. This CDR3 spans 16 amino acids. CDR3 nucleotides: TGTGCCAGCAGCTTATGGTCGGCCACCCCCTACAATGAGCAGTTCTTC. It encodes CASSLWSATPYNEQFF.

Only a few counts were recorded for this clonotype. The chain combines TRBV28 with TRBJ1-1; 7 bases map to TRBD1. The CDR3 contains 15 residues. J was trimmed by 4 bases and V by 6 bases; bases with no gene match: 11. The germline CDR1 and CDR2 sequences are MDHEN and SYDVKM. The CDR3 sequence: CASSLLGQGGTEAFF. Here the CDR3 DNA reads TGTGCCAGCAGCTTGTTGGGCCAGGGGGGCACTGAAGCTTTCTTT.

This clonotype was seen more than once but under ten times. The CDR3 is CASRRRDLPEQFF. The CDR3 bases are TGCGCCAGCAGACGCCGGGATCTCCCCGAGCAGTTCTTC. The V call is TRBV5-1, the J call TRBJ2-1; possibly TRBD2 for D (5 bases). Germline CDR1 is SGHRS and CDR2 is YFSETQ. The germline V and J ends were trimmed by 5 bases and 10 bases, with 16 bases remaining between them. The CDR3 spans 13 residues.

The rearrangement joins TRBV12-3 or TRBV12-4 to TRBJ1-2; 7 positions match TRBD1. The CDR3 is 16 amino acids. The J segment lost 6 bases and the V segment lost 3 bases, leaving 13 bases of the junction unmatched. The CDR3 DNA reads as TGTGCCAGCAGTTTCCGACAGGGAAGGAGGGCCAATGGCTACACCTTC. Protein: CASSFRQGRRANGYTF.

At least ten counts were recorded for this clonotype. This chain links TRBV15 with TRBJ1-3; no clear D. The CDR3 has 15 amino acids. The V end was cut by 3 bases, the J end by 2 bases, with 11 bases between. Germline CDR1 reads LNHNV; CDR2 reads YYDKDF (reference sequence). In DNA form, the CDR3 reads TGTGCCACCAGCAGGGGCCGAGGAACTGGAAACACCATATATTTT. It codes for CATSRGRGTGNTIYF.

The chain links TRBV27 to TRBJ1-1; 7 bases match TRBD1. Germline V lookup: CDR1 MNHEY, CDR2 SMNVEV (reference sequence). The CDR3 is 13 residues long. J lost 4 bases, V lost 6 bases, and 5 bases had no gene match. DNA for the CDR3: TGTGCCAGCAGCCAGACAGGGAGCACTGAAGCTTTCTTT. It codes for CASSQTGSTEAFF.

This clonotype has just a few counts. The chain recombines TRBV18 with TRBJ2-7; TRBD2 agrees at 9 bases. The CDR3 covers 15 residues. Trimming at V came to 2 bases and at J to 5 bases, leaving 7 bases not matched to a gene. Per the germline V gene, CDR1 is KGHSH and CDR2 is LQKENI. The CDR3 DNA sequence: TGTGCCAGCTCACCAAGAGGTAGCGGGAGCAACGAGCAGTACGTC. It yields the protein CASSPRGSGSNEQYV.

V gene TRBV29-1 combines with J gene TRBJ2-5; 14 bases are shared with TRBD2. The CDR3 is 15 amino acids. J was trimmed by 3 bases and V by 6 bases; bases with no gene match: 6. CDR1 SQVTM and CDR2 ANQGSEA come from the germline V gene. This CDR3 reads CSVWGTSGSEETQYF. CDR3 nucleotide sequence: TGCAGCGTCTGGGGGACTAGCGGGAGTGAAGAGACCCAGTACTTC.

J is TRBJ2-1 and V is TRBV7-2, with D perhaps being TRBD1 or TRBD2 (5 bases each). The CDR3 is made up of 15 amino acids. The germline CDR1 and CDR2 sequences are SGHTA and FQGNSA. V lost 5 bases and J 6 bases, leaving 17 bases between the germline ends. The CDR3 loop is CASSPVGAGRNEQFF. DNA for the CDR3: TGTGCCAGCAGCCCCGTTGGGGCGGGCCGCAATGAGCAGTTCTTC.

This clonotype was detected ten times or more. This chain links TRBV10-3 with TRBJ2-1, with 11 bases identical to TRBD2. Germline CDR1 and CDR2: ENHRY and SYGVKD. This CDR3 contains 20 residues. V trimming: 3 bases; J trimming: 8 bases; junction bases outside the gene matches: 21. The CDR3 DNA reads TGTGCCATCAGTGACCCTTCCCAATTCATAGCGGGAGGGGTTCCCGATGAGCAGTTCTTC. Translated, it gives CAISDPSQFIAGGVPDEQFF.

In its sample, this clonotype was seen a few times. The chain joins TRBV28 to TRBJ1-1; no firm D call. The V end lost 6 bases, the J end lost 5 bases, and 10 bases lay between the germline ends. Per germline, CDR1 MDHEN and CDR2 SYDVKM. The length of the CDR3 is 12 residues. The CDR3 nucleotides are TGTGCCAGCAGGGATCCCGGGACTGAAGCTTTCTTT. Translated, it gives CASRDPGTEAFF. Full variable domain (outside the CDR3, taken from reference TRBV28 and TRBJ1-1): DVKVTQSSRYLVKRTGEKVFLECVQDMDHENMFWYRQDPGLGLRLIYFSYDVKMKEKGDIPEGYSVSREKKERFSLILESASTNQTSMYLCASRDPGTEAFFGQGTRLTVV.

Only a few counts were recorded for this clonotype. The chain links TRBV12-3 or TRBV12-4 to TRBJ1-5; D not certain. The V gene lost 2 bases and the J gene lost 0 bases, with 5 bases spanning the gap. The CDR3 runs to 14 residues. The CDR3: CASSLKHSNQPQHF. The CDR3 DNA sequence: TGTGCCAGCAGTTTAAAGCATAGCAATCAGCCCCAGCATTTT.

This chain uses TRBV4-2 with TRBJ1-2; 9 positions agree with TRBD1. CDR1 and CDR2 (germline): LGHNA, YNFKEQ. Losses at the gene ends were 0 bases for V and 6 bases for J; bases not matched to a gene: 5. The CDR3 extends over 15 amino acids. CDR3 protein: CASSQDGTGRDGYTF. DNA of the CDR3: TGTGCCAGCAGCCAAGATGGGACAGGGAGGGATGGCTACACCTTC.

This clonotype was seen many times. The chain employs TRBV7-2 and TRBJ2-7; D unclear. Germline CDR1 reads SGHTA; CDR2 reads FQGNSA. V was trimmed by 1 base and J by 6 bases, leaving 7 bases between them. The CDR3 consists of 12 residues. The CDR3 region is CASSLGLTEQYF. CDR3 coding DNA: TGTGCCAGCAGCTTAGGCTTGACCGAGCAGTACTTC.

There are many counts of this clonotype. CDR3 residues: CASSAGTGELFF. CDR3 DNA sequence: TGTGCCAGCAGTGCAGGGACCGGGGAGCTGTTTTTT. The chain employs TRBV25-1 and TRBJ2-2; possible D gene TRBD1, 5 bases. Trimming took off 4 bases at V and 5 bases at J, with 5 bases between the two ends. CDR3 length: 12 amino acids. CDR1 is MGHDK and CDR2 is SYGVNS in the germline V gene.